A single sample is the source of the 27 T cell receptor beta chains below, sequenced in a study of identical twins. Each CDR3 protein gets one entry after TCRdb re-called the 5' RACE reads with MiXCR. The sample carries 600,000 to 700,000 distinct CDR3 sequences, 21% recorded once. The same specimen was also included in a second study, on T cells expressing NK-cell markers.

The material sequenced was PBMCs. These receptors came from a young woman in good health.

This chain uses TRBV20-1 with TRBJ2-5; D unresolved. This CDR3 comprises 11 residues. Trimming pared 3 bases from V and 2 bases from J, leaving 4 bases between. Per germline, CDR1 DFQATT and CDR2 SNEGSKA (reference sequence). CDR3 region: CSASEQETQYF. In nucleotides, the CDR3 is TGCAGTGCTAGCGAGCAAGAGACCCAGTACTTC.

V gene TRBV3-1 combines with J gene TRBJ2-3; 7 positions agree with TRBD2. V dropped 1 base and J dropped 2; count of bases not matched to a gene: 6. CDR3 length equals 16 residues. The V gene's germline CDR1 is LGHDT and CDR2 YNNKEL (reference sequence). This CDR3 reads CASSQVPSGTTDTQYF. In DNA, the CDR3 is TGTGCCAGCAGCCAAGTCCCTAGCGGTACCACAGATACGCAGTATTTT.

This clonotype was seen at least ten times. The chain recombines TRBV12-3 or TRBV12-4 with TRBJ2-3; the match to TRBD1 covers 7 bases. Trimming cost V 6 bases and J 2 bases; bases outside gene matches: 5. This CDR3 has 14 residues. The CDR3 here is CASSLGQLTDTQYF. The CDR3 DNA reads TGTGCCAGCAGCTTGGGACAGCTCACAGATACGCAGTATTTT.

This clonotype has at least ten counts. The CDR3 here is CASSTPGLVRNEQFF. The DNA of the CDR3 is TGTGCCAGCAGCACCCCGGGACTAGTGCGTAATGAGCAGTTCTTC. This chain connects TRBV12-3 or TRBV12-4 to TRBJ2-1; TRBD2 matches at 8 bases. The CDR3 contains 15 residues. J lost 7 bases, V lost 6 bases, and 11 bases had no gene match.

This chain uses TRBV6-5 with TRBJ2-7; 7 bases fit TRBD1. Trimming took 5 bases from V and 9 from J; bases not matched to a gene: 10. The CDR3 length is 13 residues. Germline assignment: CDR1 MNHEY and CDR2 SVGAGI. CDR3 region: CASSHDREGRQYF. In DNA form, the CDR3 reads TGTGCCAGCAGTCACGACAGGGAAGGAAGGCAGTACTTC.

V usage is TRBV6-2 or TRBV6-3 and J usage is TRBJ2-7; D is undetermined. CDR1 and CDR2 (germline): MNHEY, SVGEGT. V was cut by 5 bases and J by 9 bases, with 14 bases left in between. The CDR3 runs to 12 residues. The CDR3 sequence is CASSGDTPPQYF. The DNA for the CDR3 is TGTGCCAGCAGTGGGGATACCCCCCCGCAGTACTTC.

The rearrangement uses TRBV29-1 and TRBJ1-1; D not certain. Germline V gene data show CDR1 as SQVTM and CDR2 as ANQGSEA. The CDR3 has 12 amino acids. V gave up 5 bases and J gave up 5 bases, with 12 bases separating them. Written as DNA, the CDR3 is TGCAGCGTTTCGGGGTGGGTGACTGAAGCTTTCTTT. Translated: CSVSGWVTEAFF.

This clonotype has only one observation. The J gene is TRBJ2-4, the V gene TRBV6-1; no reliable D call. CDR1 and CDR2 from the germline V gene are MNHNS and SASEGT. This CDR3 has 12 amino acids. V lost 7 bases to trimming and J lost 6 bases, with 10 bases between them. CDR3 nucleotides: TGTGCCAGCACTGGGTATGGAAACATTCAGTACTTC. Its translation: CASTGYGNIQYF.

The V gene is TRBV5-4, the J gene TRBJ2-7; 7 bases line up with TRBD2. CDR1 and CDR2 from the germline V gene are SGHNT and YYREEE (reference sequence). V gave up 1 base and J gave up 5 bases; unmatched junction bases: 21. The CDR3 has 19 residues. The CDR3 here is CASSLRGPPSLGGDHEQYF. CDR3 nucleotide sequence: TGTGCCAGCAGCTTGCGAGGGCCGCCGTCATTGGGAGGGGACCACGAGCAGTACTTC. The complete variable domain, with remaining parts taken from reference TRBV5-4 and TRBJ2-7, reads ETGVTQSPTHLIKTRGQQVTLRCSSQSGHNTVSWYQQALGQGPQFIFQYYREEENGRGNFPPRFSGLQFPNYSSELNVNALELDDSALYLCASSLRGPPSLGGDHEQYFGPGTRLTVT.

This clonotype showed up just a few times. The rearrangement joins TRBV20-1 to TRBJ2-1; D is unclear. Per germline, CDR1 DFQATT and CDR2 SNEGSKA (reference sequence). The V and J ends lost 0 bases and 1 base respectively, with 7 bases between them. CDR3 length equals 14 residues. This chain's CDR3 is CSAREGPSYNEQFF. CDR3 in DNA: TGCAGTGCTAGAGAAGGACCTTCCTACAATGAGCAGTTCTTC.

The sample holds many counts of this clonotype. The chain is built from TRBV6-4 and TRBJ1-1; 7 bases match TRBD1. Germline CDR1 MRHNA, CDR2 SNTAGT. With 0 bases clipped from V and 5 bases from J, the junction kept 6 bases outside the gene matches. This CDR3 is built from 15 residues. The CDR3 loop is CASSDSAGGKTEAFF. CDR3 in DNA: TGTGCCAGCAGTGACTCCGCAGGGGGAAAGACTGAAGCTTTCTTT.

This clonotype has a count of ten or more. CDR3 bases: TGTGCCAGCAGCCACCAACCTAGCGGGGAGTCCTACAATGAGCAGTTCTTC. Residues: CASSHQPSGESYNEQFF. The genes are TRBV3-1 and TRBJ2-1; 9 bases align to TRBD2. The ends lost 3 bases at V and 1 base at J; junction bases unmatched: 7. The CDR3 covers 17 residues. CDR1 and CDR2 from the germline V gene are LGHDT and YNNKEL (reference sequence).

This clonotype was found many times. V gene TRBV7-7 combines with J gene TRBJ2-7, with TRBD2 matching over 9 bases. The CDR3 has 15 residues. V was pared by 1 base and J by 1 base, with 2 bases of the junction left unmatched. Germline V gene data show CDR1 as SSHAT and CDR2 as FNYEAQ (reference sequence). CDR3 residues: CASSLGAGGSYEQYF. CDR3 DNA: TGTGCCAGCAGCTTAGGAGCGGGAGGTTCCTACGAGCAGTACTTC.

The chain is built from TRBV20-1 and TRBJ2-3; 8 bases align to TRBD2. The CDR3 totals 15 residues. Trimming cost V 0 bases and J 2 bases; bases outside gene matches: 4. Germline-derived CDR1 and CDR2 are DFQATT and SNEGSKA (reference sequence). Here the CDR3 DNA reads TGCAGTGCTAGAGATGCGGGAGGCCCCACAGATACGCAGTATTTT. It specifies CSARDAGGPTDTQYF.

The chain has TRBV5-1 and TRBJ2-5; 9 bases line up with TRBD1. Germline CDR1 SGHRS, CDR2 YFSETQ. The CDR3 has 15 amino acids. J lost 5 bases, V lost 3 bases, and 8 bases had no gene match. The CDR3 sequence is CASSSQWTGDETQYF. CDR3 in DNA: TGCGCCAGCAGCTCGCAATGGACAGGGGACGAGACCCAGTACTTC.

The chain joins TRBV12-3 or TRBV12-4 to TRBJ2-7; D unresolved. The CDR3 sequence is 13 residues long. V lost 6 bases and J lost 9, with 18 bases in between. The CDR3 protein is CASSPRYPKGQYF. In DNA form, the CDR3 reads TGTGCCAGCAGCCCTCGTTATCCTAAGGGGCAGTACTTC.

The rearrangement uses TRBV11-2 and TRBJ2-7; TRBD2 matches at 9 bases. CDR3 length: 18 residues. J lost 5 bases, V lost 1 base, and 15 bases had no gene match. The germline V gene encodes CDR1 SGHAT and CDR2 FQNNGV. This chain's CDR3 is CASSLVPLSGSYAHEQYF. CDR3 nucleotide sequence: TGTGCCAGCAGCTTAGTCCCCCTTAGCGGGAGTTATGCCCACGAGCAGTACTTC.

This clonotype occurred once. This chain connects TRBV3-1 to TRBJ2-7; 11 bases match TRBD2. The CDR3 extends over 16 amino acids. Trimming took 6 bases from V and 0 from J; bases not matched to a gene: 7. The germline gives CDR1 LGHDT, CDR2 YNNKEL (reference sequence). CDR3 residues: CASSQRLAGSSYEQYF. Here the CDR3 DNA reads TGTGCCAGCAGTCAACGACTAGCGGGGAGCTCCTACGAGCAGTACTTC.

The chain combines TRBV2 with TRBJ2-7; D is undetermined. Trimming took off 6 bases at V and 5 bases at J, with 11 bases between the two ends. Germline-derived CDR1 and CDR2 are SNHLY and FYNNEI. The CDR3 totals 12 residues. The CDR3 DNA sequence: TGTGCCAGCAGGCCCCGGCAACACGAGCAGTACTTC. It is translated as CASRPRQHEQYF.

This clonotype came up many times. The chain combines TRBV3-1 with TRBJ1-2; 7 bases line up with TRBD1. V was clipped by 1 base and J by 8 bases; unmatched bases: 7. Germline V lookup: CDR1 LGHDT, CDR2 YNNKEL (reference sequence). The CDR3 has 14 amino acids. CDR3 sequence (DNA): TGTGCCAGCAGCCAAGGCATGAGGACAGGAGGCTACACCTTC. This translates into CASSQGMRTGGYTF.

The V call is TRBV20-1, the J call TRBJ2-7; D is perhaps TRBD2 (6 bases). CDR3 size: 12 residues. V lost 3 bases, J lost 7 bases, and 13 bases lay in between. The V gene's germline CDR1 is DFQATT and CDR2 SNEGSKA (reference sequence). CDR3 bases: TGCAGTGCTAGCCGGGAGCCTTGGGAGCAGTACTTC. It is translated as CSASREPWEQYF.

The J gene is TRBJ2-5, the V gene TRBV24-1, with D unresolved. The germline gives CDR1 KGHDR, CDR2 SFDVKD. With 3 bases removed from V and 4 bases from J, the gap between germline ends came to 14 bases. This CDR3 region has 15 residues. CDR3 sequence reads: CATSDTVTCGETQYF. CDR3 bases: TGTGCCACCAGTGATACCGTGACATGTGGAGAGACCCAGTACTTC.

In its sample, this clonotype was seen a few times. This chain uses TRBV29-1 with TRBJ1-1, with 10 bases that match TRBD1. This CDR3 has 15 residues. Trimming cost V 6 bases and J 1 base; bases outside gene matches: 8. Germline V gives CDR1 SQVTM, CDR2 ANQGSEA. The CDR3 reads CSVGQGWLGNTEAFF. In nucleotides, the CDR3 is TGCAGCGTGGGACAGGGGTGGTTAGGGAACACTGAAGCTTTCTTT.

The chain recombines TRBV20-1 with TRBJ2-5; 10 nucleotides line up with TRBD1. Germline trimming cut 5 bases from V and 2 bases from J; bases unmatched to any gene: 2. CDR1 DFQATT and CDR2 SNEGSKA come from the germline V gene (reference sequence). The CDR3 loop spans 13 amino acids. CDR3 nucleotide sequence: TGCAGTGCTTGGACAGGGGGACAAGAGACCCAGTACTTC. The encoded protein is CSAWTGGQETQYF.

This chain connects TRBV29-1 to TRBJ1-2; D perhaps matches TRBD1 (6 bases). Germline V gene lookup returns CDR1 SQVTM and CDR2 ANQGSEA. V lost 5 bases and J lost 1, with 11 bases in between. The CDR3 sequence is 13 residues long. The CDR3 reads CSVPGQINYGYTF. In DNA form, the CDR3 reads TGCAGCGTTCCGGGACAAATTAACTATGGCTACACCTTC.

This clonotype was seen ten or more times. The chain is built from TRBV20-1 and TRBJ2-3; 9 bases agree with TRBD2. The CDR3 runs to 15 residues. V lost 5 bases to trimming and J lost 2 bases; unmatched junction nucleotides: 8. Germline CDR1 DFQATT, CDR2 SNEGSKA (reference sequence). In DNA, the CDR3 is TGCAGTGCTCTAGAGCGGGGGGCACCCACAGATACGCAGTATTTT. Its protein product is CSALERGAPTDTQYF.

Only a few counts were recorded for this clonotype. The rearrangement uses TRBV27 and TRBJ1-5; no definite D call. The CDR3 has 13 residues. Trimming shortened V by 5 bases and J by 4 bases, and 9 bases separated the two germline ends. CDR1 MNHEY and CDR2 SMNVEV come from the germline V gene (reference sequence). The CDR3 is CASSLLANQPQHF. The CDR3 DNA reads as TGTGCCAGCAGTCTCCTCGCTAATCAGCCCCAGCATTTT.